These 24 T cell receptor beta chains originate from one sample sequenced in a study of post-analysis software for immune sequencing data. The TCR beta cDNA libraries contained unique molecular identifiers. TCRdb re-analysed the PCR reads in MiXCR, keeping a single row per CDR3 protein. The repertoire includes some 700,000 distinct CDR3 sequences, approximately 59% of them detected once, and roughly 12% sits in the top ten. These TCRs are of unknown antigen specificity. Study results and caveats: Patients showed TRBV5-6, TRBV5-1 and TRBV20-1 among roughly 5 TRBV segments more frequent than in controls.

The sample comprised blood. The receptors derive from a girl between 2 and 10 years old with multiple sclerosis.

The chain combines TRBV5-1 with TRBJ2-1, with 9 bases aligning to TRBD1. V was clipped by 7 bases and J by 3 bases; unmatched bases: 11. This CDR3 has 16 amino acids. Germline CDR1 reads SGHRS; CDR2 reads YFSETQ. CDR3 in DNA: TGCGCCAGCGGAACCACGGGGGACAGGGTCTACAATGAGCAGTTCTTC. It yields the protein CASGTTGDRVYNEQFF.

Points on this clonotype: This sequence may be a read error, since a much larger clone differs from it by one base. The V and J genes are TRBV12-3 or TRBV12-4 and TRBJ1-2, with D hard to call. The length of the CDR3 is 11 residues. V was trimmed by 5 bases and J by 2 bases, leaving 3 bases between them. The CDR3 sequence: CASSTNYGYTF. CDR3 nucleotides: TGTGCCAGCAGTACCAACTATGGCTACACCTTC.

This clonotype was seen more than once but under ten times. V gene TRBV5-5 combines with J gene TRBJ2-5; D is ambiguous. Germline V lookup: CDR1 SGHKS, CDR2 YYEKEE (reference sequence). The V end lost 1 base, the J end lost 4 bases, and 5 bases lay between the germline ends. The CDR3 is 12 amino acids. As DNA, the CDR3 is TGTGCCAGCAGCTTGTTGCCAGAGACCCAGTACTTC. It is translated as CASSLLPETQYF.

The chain links TRBV4-2 to TRBJ2-4; 7 positions match TRBD2. Germline loops: CDR1 LGHNA, CDR2 YNFKEQ. Unmatched junction bases numbered 10, after V lost 1 base and J lost 1 base. The CDR3 is made up of 18 amino acids. The CDR3 DNA reads TGTGCCAGCAGCCAAGGTTCGACTAGCACGGCCGCCAAAAACATTCAGTACTTC. As protein: CASSQGSTSTAAKNIQYF.

The CDR3 reads CSARYPSAARLEFF. Here the CDR3 DNA reads TGCAGTGCTCGATACCCTAGCGCGGCGAGACTGGAGTTCTTC. The V call is TRBV20-1, the J call TRBJ2-1, with D maybe TRBD2 (6 bases). V was cut by 5 bases and J by 14 bases, with 25 bases left in between. The CDR3 totals 14 residues. Germline lookup yields CDR1 DFQATT and CDR2 SNEGSKA (reference sequence).

J is TRBJ2-3 and V is TRBV12-3 or TRBV12-4; TRBD1 aligns across 7 bases. The CDR3 contains 16 residues. Trimming at V came to 6 bases and at J to 2 bases, leaving 11 bases not matched to a gene. As DNA, the CDR3 is TGTGCCAGCAGACCCAGGTTGGGGACAGCCACAGATACGCAGTATTTT. This encodes CASRPRLGTATDTQYF.

This clonotype was observed at least ten times. The chain links TRBV20-1 to TRBJ2-7; 10 nucleotides line up with TRBD1. CDR3 length equals 15 residues. From germline, CDR1 is DFQATT and CDR2 SNEGSKA (reference sequence). V lost 1 base to trimming and J lost 5 bases; unmatched junction nucleotides: 8. CDR3 residues: CSARGPGTGVNEQYF. The DNA of the CDR3 is TGCAGTGCTAGAGGGCCCGGGACAGGGGTTAACGAGCAGTACTTC.

The chain employs TRBV11-2 and TRBJ2-6, with 10 bases matching TRBD1. CDR3 size: 18 residues. The germline CDR1 and CDR2 sequences are SGHAT and FQNNGV. The V gene end was trimmed by 0 bases and the J gene end by 4 bases; junction bases not matched to a gene: 6. CDR3 residues: CASSLEPGQGTGANVLTF. The CDR3 coding sequence is TGTGCCAGCAGCTTAGAACCGGGACAGGGGACCGGGGCCAACGTCCTGACTTTC.

Only a few counts were recorded for this clonotype. This chain connects TRBV2 to TRBJ2-1, with TRBD1 matching over 7 bases. The germline V gene has CDR1 SNHLY and CDR2 FYNNEI. V gave up 8 bases and J gave up 5 bases; unmatched junction bases: 9. CDR3 length: 14 amino acids. The chain's CDR3 is CASVYRDSNNEQFF. DNA of the CDR3: TGTGCCAGCGTTTATAGGGACAGTAACAATGAGCAGTTCTTC.

This clonotype was seen a few times. V usage is TRBV20-1 and J usage is TRBJ2-5; 10 bases are shared with TRBD2. Unmatched junction bases numbered 8, after V lost 5 bases and J lost 2 bases. CDR1 DFQATT and CDR2 SNEGSKA come from the germline V gene (reference sequence). This CDR3 region has 15 residues. The CDR3 loop is CSASASGGYQETQYF. The CDR3 DNA reads as TGCAGTGCTTCTGCTAGCGGGGGCTATCAAGAGACCCAGTACTTC.

The V call is TRBV5-1, the J call TRBJ2-1; D is ambiguous. Deletions cut 0 bases from V and 9 bases from J, with 10 bases between. The CDR3 sequence is 13 residues long. Germline-derived CDR1 and CDR2 are SGHRS and YFSETQ. The CDR3 DNA reads TGCGCCAGCAGCTTGGACTTGGGCACTGAGCAGTTCTTC. It translates to CASSLDLGTEQFF.

The chain couples TRBV3-1 to TRBJ1-1; no clear D. CDR1 is LGHDT and CDR2 is YNNKEL in the germline V gene (reference sequence). V gave up 7 bases and J gave up 1 base, with 19 bases separating them. The CDR3 is made up of 16 amino acids. The CDR3 DNA reads as TGTGCCAGCACCAAAACGTCGAGTCGGGCGAACACTGAAGCTTTCTTT. Translated, it gives CASTKTSSRANTEAFF.

There are a few counts of this clonotype. This chain connects TRBV10-2 to TRBJ2-5; maybe TRBD1 (5 bases). The last part of the DNA fits TRBJ2-7 better; the J call may be wrong. The CDR3 length is 13 residues. The germline V gene encodes CDR1 WSHSY and CDR2 SAAADI. CDR3 coding DNA: TGCGCCAGCAGCGTCCAGGGTCGGTACGAGCAGTACTTC. This encodes CASSVQGRYEQYF.

This clonotype was recorded a few times. CDR3 sequence: CASRGSSYNEQFF. The CDR3 DNA reads TGTGCCAGCAGGGGCAGCTCCTACAATGAGCAGTTCTTC. The V call is TRBV28, the J call TRBJ2-1; D gene ambiguous. V was trimmed by 6 bases and J by 0 bases, leaving 6 bases between them. Germline assignment: CDR1 MDHEN and CDR2 SYDVKM. The length of the CDR3 is 13 residues. Full variable domain (missing parts from reference TRBV28 and TRBJ2-1): DVKVTQSSRYLVKRTGEKVFLECVQDMDHENMFWYRQDPGLGLRLIYFSYDVKMKEKGDIPEGYSVSREKKERFSLILESASTNQTSMYLCASRGSSYNEQFFGPGTRLTVL.

The V gene is TRBV29-1, the J gene TRBJ2-7; 7 positions agree with TRBD1. CDR1 SQVTM and CDR2 ANQGSEA come from the germline V gene. The CDR3 is made up of 12 amino acids. The V segment lost 7 bases and the J segment 3 bases; nucleotides outside the gene matches: 6. The CDR3 here is CSAGDSLYEQYF. CDR3 nucleotides: TGCAGCGCCGGGGACAGCCTCTACGAGCAGTACTTC.

This clonotype has a handful of counts. This chain uses TRBV6-6 with TRBJ2-1; unclear D gene. V lost 7 bases and J lost 6, with 13 bases in between. The length of the CDR3 is 13 residues. Germline assignment: CDR1 MNHNY and CDR2 SVGAGI (reference sequence). CDR3 residues: CASKGHSPNEQFF. The CDR3 DNA is TGTGCCAGCAAGGGCCACAGTCCCAATGAGCAGTTCTTC.

The rearrangement links TRBV6-5 to TRBJ2-2, with TRBD1 identical over 7 bases. The CDR3 contains 18 residues. Trimming took 0 bases from V and 4 from J; bases not matched to a gene: 11. The germline V gene has CDR1 MNHEY and CDR2 SVGAGI. The CDR3 sequence is CASSYSIPSGGVTGELFF. The DNA of the CDR3 is TGTGCCAGCAGTTACTCGATCCCCTCAGGGGGTGTCACCGGGGAGCTGTTTTTT.

The V and J genes are TRBV29-1 and TRBJ1-2; D not resolved. V was trimmed by 2 bases and J by 1 base, leaving 5 bases between them. The germline gives CDR1 SQVTM, CDR2 ANQGSEA. The length of the CDR3 is 12 residues. The CDR3 bases are TGCAGCGTTGAACGGAATAACTATGGCTACACCTTC. Its translation is CSVERNNYGYTF. Full variable domain (remainder filled in from reference TRBV29-1 and TRBJ1-2): SAVISQKPSRDICQRGTSLTIQCQVDSQVTMMFWYRQQPGQSLTLIATANQGSEATYESGFVIDKFPISRPNLTFSTLTVSNMSPEDSSIYLCSVERNNYGYTFGSGTRLTVV.

A word on this clonotype: Mismatch with germline at one junction end may stem from a read error. The V gene is TRBV7-7, the J gene TRBJ2-5, with D possibly matching TRBD2 (6 bases). CDR1 SSHAT and CDR2 FNYEAQ come from the germline V gene (reference sequence). The CDR3 contains 16 residues. The CDR3 nucleotides are TGTGCTAGCAGCTTAGCGGACACCCCATTAAGACAGACCCAGTACTTC. This translates into CASSLADTPLRQTQYF.

The chain joins TRBV6-2 or TRBV6-3 to TRBJ2-1; D may match TRBD1 or TRBD2 (5 bases each). Trimming removed 2 bases from V and 5 bases from J, with 16 bases in between. Germline V lookup: CDR1 MNHEY, CDR2 SVGEGT. CDR3 length: 16 amino acids. CDR3 DNA: TGTGCCAGCAGTTACCCCAGCTATCGGGACCACAATGAGCAGTTCTTC. Translation gives CASSYPSYRDHNEQFF.

This clonotype was observed a handful of times. The J gene is TRBJ2-5, the V gene TRBV29-1; possibly TRBD1 or TRBD2 for D (5 bases each). Germline CDR1 and CDR2: SQVTM and ANQGSEA. The CDR3 totals 17 residues. V was clipped by 4 bases and J by 5 bases, with 26 bases between them. This CDR3 is CSVAILAGNTWLETQYF. CDR3 DNA sequence: TGCAGCGTTGCAATTCTAGCAGGGAATACGTGGTTGGAGACCCAGTACTTC.

The CDR3 sequence: CASSYSGGPVETQYF. Written as DNA, the CDR3 is TGTGCCAGCAGTTACTCAGGGGGGCCGGTAGAGACCCAGTACTTC. This chain connects TRBV6-6 to TRBJ2-5; D could derive from TRBD1 or TRBD2 (6 bases each). In germline, CDR1 is MNHNY, CDR2 SVGAGI (reference sequence). The CDR3 extends over 15 amino acids. V shed 0 bases and J shed 4 bases, with 12 bases lying between them.

The chain is built from TRBV12-3 or TRBV12-4 and TRBJ1-5; D is unresolved. The V end lost 2 bases, the J end lost 4 bases, and 12 bases lay between the germline ends. CDR3 length equals 15 residues. The CDR3 DNA reads TGTGCCAGCAGTTTAAGCTCCGGCGGAAATCAGCCCCAGCATTTT. Its protein product is CASSLSSGGNQPQHF.

The chain links TRBV12-3 or TRBV12-4 to TRBJ1-5, with D unclear. The V gene lost 2 bases and the J gene lost 7 bases, with 12 bases spanning the gap. The CDR3 consists of 14 residues. As DNA, the CDR3 is TGTGCCAGCAGTTTATATAGTACGGGGCAGCCCCAGCATTTT. This sequence encodes CASSLYSTGQPQHF.